This T cell receptor beta chain was found in a study of T-cell reconstitution after alpha-beta-depleted transplantation in children. Unique molecular identifiers were used in preparing the TCRbeta library. MiXCR, run by TCRdb on the PCR reads, gives a single entry per CDR3 protein. The table shows approximately 800,000 distinct CDR3 sequences, with 15% to 20% occurring only once. This clonotype was counted at least ten times. CDR3 size: 12 residues. Germline V CDR1 and CDR2: SGHAT, FQNNGV. The germline V and J ends were trimmed by 8 bases and 5 bases, with 10 bases remaining between them. The chain is built from TRBV11-2 and TRBJ2-1; D is perhaps TRBD1 (6 bases). Sequenced here: PBMCs, mostly from graft donor cells, sampled 360 days after TCRalphabeta/CD19-depleted stem cell transplant. The source of this sequence is a male patient under 18 who had a stem cell transplant for acute lymphoblastic leukemia, so the T cells may come from the graft donor. Here the CDR3 DNA reads TGTGCCAGCCAGGGGAGCGACAATGAGCAGTTCTTC. The encoded protein is CASQGSDNEQFF.